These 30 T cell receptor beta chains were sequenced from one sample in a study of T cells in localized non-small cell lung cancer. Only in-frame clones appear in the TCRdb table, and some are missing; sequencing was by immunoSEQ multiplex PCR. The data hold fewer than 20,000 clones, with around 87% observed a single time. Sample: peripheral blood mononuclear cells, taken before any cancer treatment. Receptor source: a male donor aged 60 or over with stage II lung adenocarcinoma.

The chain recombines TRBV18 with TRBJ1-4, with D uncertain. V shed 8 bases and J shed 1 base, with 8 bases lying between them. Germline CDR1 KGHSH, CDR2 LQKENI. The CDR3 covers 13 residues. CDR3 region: CASPRETNEKLFF. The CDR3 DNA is TGTGCCAGCCCGCGGGAAACTAATGAAAAACTGTTTTTT. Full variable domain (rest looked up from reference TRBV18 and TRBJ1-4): NAGVMQNPRHLVRRRGQEARLRCSPMKGHSHVYWYRQLPEEGLKFMVYLQKENIIDESGMPKERFSAEFPKEGPSILRIQQVVRGDSAAYFCASPRETNEKLFFGSGTQLSVL.

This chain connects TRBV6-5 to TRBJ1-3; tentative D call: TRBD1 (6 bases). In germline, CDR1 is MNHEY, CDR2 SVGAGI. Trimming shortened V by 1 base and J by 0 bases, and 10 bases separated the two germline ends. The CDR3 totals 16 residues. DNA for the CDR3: TGTGCCAGCAGTTACTTTGGGGGCCTCTCTGGAAACACCATATATTTT. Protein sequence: CASSYFGGLSGNTIYF.

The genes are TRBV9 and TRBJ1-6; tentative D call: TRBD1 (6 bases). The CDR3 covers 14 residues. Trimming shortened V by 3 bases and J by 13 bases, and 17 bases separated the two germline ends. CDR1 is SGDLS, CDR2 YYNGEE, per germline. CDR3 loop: CASSETPADSPLHF. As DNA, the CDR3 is TGTGCCAGCAGCGAGACCCCAGCGGACAGTCCCCTCCACTTT.

The CDR3 sequence is CASSVEWGRADTQYF. CDR3 bases: TGTGCCAGCAGCGTAGAGTGGGGGCGGGCCGATACGCAGTATTTT. The chain uses TRBV9 and TRBJ2-3; possibly TRBD1 for D (6 bases). The CDR3 runs to 15 residues. V gave up 0 bases and J gave up 6 bases, with 14 bases separating them. Germline V gene sequence: CDR1 SGDLS, CDR2 YYNGEE.

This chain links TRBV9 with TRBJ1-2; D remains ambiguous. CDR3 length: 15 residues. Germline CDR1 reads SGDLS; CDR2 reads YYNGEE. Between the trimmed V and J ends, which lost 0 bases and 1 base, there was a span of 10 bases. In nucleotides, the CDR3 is TGTGCCAGCAGCGTAGTTGGCTCATTTAACTATGGCTACACCTTC. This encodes CASSVVGSFNYGYTF. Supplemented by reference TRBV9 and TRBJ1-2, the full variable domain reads DSGVTQTPKHLITATGQRVTLRCSPRSGDLSVYWYQQSLDQGLQFLIQYYNGEERAKGNILERFSAQQFPDLHSELNLSSLELGDSALYFCASSVVGSFNYGYTFGSGTRLTVV.

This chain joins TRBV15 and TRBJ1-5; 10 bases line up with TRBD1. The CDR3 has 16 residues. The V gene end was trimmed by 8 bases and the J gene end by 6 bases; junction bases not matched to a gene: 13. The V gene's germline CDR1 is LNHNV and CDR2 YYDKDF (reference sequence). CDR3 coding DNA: TGTGCCACCGGGTCCGGACAGGGGGGTTGGGGTCAGCCCCAGCATTTT. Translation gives CATGSGQGGWGQPQHF.

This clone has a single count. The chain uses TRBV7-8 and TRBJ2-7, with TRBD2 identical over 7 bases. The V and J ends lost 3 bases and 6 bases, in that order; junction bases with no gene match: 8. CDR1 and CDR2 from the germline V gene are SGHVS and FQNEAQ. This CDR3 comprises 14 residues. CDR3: CASSLDSGWSEQYF. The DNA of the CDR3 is TGTGCCAGCAGCTTGGATAGCGGGTGGTCCGAGCAGTACTTC.

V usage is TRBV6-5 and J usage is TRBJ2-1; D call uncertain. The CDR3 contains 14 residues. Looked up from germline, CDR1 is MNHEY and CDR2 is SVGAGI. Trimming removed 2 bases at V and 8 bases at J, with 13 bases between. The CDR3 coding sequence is TGTGCCAGCAGTTACCGAAAAGGGTATTATGAGCAGTTCTTC. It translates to CASSYRKGYYEQFF.

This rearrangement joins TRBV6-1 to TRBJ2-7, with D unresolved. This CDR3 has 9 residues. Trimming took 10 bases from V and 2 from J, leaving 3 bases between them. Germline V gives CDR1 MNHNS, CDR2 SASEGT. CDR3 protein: CAIPYEQYF. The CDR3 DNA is TGTGCCATCCCCTACGAGCAGTACTTC.

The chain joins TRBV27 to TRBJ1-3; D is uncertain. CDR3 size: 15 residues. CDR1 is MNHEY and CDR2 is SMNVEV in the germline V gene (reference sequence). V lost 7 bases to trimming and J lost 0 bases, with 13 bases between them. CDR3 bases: TGTGCCAGCAAGGACGGGCGGAGCTCTGGAAACACCATATATTTT. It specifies CASKDGRSSGNTIYF.

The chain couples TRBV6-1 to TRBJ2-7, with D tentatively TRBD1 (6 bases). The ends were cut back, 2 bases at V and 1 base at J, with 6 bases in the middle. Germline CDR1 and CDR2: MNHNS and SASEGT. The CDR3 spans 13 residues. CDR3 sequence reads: CASSERGSYEQYF. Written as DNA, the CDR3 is TGTGCCAGCAGTGAAAGGGGGTCCTACGAGCAGTACTTC.

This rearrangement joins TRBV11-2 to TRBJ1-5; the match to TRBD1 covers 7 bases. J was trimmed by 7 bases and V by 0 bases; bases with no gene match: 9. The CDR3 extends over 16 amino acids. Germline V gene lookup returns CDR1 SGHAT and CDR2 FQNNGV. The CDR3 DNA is TGTGCCAGCAGCTTAGAGACCGTAGGGGGCAGGCAGCCCCAGCATTTT. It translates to CASSLETVGGRQPQHF.

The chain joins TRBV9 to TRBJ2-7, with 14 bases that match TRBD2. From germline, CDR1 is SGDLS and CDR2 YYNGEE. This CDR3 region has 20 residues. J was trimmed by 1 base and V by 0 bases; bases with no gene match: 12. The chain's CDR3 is CASSVGEGYGLAGGSYEQYF. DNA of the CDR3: TGTGCCAGCAGCGTAGGAGAGGGGTACGGACTAGCGGGAGGATCCTACGAGCAGTACTTC.

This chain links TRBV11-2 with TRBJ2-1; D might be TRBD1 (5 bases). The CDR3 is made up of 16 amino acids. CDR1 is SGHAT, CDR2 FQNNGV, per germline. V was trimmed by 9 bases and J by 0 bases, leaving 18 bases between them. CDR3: CASSGAHASSYNEQFF. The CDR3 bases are TGTGCCAGTTCTGGGGCCCATGCGAGCTCCTACAATGAGCAGTTCTTC.

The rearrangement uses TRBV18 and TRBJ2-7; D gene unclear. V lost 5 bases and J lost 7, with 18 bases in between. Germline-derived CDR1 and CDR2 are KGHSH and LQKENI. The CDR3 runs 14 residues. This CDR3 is CASSAISGLREQYF. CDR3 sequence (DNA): TGTGCCAGCTCAGCGATTTCCGGGTTGAGGGAGCAGTACTTC.

The CDR3 DNA reads as TGTGCCAGCAGTTTGAGAAATAATCAGCCCCAGCATTTT. The encoded protein is CASSLRNNQPQHF. This sequence joins TRBV27 and TRBJ1-5, with D uncertain. V dropped 3 bases and J dropped 4 bases, with 7 bases sitting between them. Germline V gene data show CDR1 as MNHEY and CDR2 as SMNVEV (reference sequence). This CDR3 contains 13 residues.

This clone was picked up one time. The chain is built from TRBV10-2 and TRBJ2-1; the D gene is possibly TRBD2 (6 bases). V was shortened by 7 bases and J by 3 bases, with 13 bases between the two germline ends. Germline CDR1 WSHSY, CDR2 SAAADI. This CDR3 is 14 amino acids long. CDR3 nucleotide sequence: TGCGCCAGCACGGATCTAGCGAACTACAATGAGCAGTTCTTC. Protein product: CASTDLANYNEQFF.

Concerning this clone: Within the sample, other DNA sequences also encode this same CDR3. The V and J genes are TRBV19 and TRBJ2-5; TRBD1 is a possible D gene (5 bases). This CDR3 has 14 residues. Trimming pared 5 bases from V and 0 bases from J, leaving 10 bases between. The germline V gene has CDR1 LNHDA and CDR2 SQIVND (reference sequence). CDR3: CASSSGSHQETQYF. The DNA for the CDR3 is TGTGCCAGTAGTTCAGGGTCCCACCAAGAGACCCAGTACTTC. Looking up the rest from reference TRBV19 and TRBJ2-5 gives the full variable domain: DGGITQSPKYLFRKEGQNVTLSCEQNLNHDAMYWYRQDPGQGLRLIYYSQIVNDFQKGDIAEGYSVSREKKESFPLTVTSAQKNPTAFYLCASSSGSHQETQYFGPGTRLLVL.

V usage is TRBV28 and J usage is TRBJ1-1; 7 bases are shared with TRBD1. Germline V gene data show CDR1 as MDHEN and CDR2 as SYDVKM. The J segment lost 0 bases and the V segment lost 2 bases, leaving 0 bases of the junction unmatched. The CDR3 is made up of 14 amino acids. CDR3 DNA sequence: TGTGCCAGCAGTTTAACAGGGGTGAACACTGAAGCTTTCTTT. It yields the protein CASSLTGVNTEAFF.

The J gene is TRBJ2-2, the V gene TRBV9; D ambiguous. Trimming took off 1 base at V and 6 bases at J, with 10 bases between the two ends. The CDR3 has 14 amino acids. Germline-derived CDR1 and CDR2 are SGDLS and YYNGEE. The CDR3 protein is CASSVIGGPGELFF. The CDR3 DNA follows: TGTGCCAGCAGCGTAATAGGTGGTCCCGGGGAGCTGTTTTTT.

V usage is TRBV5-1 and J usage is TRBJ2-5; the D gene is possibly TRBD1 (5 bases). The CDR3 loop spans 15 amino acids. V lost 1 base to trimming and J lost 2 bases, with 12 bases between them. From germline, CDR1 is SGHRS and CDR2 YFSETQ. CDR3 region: CASSLNGQGQETQYF. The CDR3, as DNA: TGCGCCAGCAGCTTGAATGGCCAGGGTCAAGAGACCCAGTACTTC.

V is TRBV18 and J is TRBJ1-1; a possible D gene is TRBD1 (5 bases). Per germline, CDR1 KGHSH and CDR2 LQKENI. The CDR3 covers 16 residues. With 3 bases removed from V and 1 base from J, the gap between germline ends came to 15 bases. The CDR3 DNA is TGTGCCAGCTCACCGACAGTTGCCCAAACGAACACTGAAGCTTTCTTT. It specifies CASSPTVAQTNTEAFF. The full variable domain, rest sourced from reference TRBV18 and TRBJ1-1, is NAGVMQNPRHLVRRRGQEARLRCSPMKGHSHVYWYRQLPEEGLKFMVYLQKENIIDESGMPKERFSAEFPKEGPSILRIQQVVRGDSAAYFCASSPTVAQTNTEAFFGQGTRLTVV.

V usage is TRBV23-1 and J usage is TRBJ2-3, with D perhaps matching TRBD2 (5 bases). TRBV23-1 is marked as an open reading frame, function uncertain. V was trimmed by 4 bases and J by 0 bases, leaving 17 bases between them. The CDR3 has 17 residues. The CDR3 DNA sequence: TGCGCCAGCAGTCCTCGGTGGGAGCTCACTAGCACAGATACGCAGTATTTT. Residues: CASSPRWELTSTDTQYF.

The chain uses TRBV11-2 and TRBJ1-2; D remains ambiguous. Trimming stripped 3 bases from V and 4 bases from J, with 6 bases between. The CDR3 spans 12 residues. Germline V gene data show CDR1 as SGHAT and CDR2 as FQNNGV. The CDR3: CASSFGSYGYTF. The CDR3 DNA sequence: TGTGCCAGCAGCTTCGGGTCCTATGGCTACACCTTC.

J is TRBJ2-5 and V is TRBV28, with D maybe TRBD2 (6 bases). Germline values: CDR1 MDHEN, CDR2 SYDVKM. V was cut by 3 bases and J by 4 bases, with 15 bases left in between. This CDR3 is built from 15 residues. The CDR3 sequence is CASSFQTSALETQYF. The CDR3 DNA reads TGTGCCAGCAGTTTTCAGACTAGTGCCCTAGAGACCCAGTACTTC. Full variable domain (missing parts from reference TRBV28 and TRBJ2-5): DVKVTQSSRYLVKRTGEKVFLECVQDMDHENMFWYRQDPGLGLRLIYFSYDVKMKEKGDIPEGYSVSREKKERFSLILESASTNQTSMYLCASSFQTSALETQYFGPGTRLLVL.

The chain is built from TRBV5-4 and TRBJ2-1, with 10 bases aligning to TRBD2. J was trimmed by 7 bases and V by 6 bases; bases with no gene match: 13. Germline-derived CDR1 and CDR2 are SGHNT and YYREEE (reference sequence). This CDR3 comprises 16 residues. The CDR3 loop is CASNLGASGSTNEQFF. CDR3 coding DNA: TGTGCCAGCAACCTCGGGGCTAGCGGGAGTACGAATGAGCAGTTCTTC.

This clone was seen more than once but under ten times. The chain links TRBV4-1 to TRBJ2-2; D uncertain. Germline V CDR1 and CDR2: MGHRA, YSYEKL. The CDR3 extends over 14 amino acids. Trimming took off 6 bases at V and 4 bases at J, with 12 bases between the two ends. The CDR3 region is CASRWEERTGELFF. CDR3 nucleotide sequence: TGCGCCAGCAGATGGGAAGAGCGCACCGGGGAGCTGTTTTTT.

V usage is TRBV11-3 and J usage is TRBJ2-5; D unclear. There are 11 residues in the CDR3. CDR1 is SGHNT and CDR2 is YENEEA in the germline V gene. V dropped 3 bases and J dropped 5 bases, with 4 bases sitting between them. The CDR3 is CASSFLETQYF. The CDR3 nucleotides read TGTGCCAGCAGCTTCCTGGAGACCCAGTACTTC.

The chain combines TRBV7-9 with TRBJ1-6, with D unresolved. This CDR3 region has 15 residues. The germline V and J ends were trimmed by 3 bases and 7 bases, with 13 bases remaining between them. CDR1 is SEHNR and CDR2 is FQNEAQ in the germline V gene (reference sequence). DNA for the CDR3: TGTGCCAGCAGCTTCCCTGAAGGTTTCAATTCACCCCTCCACTTT. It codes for CASSFPEGFNSPLHF.

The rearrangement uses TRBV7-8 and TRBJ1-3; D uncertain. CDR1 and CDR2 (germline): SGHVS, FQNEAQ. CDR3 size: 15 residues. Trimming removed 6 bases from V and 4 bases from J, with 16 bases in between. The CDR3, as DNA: TGTGCCAGCAGGGGAGGAGGAGGGTTCGGAAACACCATATATTTT. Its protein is CASRGGGGFGNTIYF.